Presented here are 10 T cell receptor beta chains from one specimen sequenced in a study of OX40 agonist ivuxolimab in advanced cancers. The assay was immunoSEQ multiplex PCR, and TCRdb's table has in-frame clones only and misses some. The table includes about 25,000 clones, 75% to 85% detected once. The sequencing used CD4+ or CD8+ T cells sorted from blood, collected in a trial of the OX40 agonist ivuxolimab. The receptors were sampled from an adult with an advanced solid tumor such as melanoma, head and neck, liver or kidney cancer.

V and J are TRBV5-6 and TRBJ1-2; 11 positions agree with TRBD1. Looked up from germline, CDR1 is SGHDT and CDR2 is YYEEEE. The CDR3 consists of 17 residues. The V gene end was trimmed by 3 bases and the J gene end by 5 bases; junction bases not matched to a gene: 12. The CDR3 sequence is CASSSGTGGFFRYGYTF. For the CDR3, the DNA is TGTGCCAGCAGCTCCGGGACAGGGGGATTCTTTCGTTATGGCTACACCTTC.

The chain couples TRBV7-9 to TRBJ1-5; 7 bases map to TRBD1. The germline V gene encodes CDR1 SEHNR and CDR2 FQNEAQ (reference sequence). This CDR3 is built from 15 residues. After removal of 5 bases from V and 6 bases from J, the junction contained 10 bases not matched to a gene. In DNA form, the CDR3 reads TGTGCCAGCAGCCCGGGCCAAGGGGGCCCTCAGCCCCAGCATTTT. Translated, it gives CASSPGQGGPQPQHF.

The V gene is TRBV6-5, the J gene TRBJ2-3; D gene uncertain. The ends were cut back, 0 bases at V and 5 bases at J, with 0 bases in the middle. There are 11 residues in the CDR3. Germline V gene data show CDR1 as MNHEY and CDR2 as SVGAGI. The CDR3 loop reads CASSYSDTQYF. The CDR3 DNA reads TGTGCCAGCAGTTACTCAGATACGCAGTATTTT.

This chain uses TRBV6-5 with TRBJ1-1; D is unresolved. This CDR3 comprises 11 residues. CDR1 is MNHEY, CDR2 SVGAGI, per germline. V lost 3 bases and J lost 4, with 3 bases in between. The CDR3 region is CASSYGTEAFF. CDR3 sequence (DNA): TGTGCCAGCAGTTATGGCACTGAAGCTTTCTTT.

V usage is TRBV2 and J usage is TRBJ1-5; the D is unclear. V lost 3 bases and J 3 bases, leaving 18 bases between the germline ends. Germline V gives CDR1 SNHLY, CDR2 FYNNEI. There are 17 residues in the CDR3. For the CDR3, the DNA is TGTGCCAGCAGTGATGGGCAGGACGATATAATCAATCAGCCCCAGCATTTT. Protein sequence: CASSDGQDDIINQPQHF.

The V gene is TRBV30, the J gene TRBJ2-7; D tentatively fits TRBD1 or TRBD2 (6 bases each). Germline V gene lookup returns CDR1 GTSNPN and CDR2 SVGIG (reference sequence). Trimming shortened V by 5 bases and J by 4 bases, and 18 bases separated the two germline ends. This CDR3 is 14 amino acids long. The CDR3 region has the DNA TGTGCCTGGCCCAAAGGGGGGTTCGAATACGAGCAGTACTTC. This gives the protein CAWPKGGFEYEQYF.

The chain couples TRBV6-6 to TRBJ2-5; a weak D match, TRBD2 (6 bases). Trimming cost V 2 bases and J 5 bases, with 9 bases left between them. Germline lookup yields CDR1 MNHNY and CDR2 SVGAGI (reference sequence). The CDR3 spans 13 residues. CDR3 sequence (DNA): TGTGCCAGCAGTTACCTAGCGCAGGAGACCCAGTACTTC. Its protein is CASSYLAQETQYF.

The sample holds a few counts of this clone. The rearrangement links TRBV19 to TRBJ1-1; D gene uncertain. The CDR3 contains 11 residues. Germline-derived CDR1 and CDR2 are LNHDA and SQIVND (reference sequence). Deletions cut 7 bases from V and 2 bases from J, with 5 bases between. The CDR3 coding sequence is TGTGCCAGTAAGCAAAACACTGAAGCTTTCTTT. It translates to CASKQNTEAFF.

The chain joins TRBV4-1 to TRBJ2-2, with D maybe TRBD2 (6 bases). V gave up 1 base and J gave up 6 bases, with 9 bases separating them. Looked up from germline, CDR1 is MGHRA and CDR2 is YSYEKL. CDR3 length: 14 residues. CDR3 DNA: TGCGCCAGCAGCCAAGTGGGGGGAGCCGGGGAGCTGTTTTTT. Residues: CASSQVGGAGELFF.

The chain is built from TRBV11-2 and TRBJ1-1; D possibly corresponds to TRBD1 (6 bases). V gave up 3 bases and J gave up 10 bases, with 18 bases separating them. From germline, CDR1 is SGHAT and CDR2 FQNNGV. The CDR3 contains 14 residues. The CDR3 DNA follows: TGTGCCAGCAGCTTCTTTAAGAGGACAGAAGGAGCTTTCTTT. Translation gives CASSFFKRTEGAFF.